These 24 T cell receptor beta chains share one sample of origin, sequenced in a study of blood T cell repertoires in COVID-19. Data came from immunoSEQ multiplex PCR; TCRdb stores just in-frame clones and leaves some out. The sample holds 300,000 to 350,000 clones, roughly 88% seen once. Sample: PBMCs or T cells enriched from blood (not recorded which). Every receptor here comes from a man aged 25-45 years who had recovered from COVID-19.

The chain joins TRBV7-9 to TRBJ1-1; 11 bases are shared with TRBD1. The junction had 4 bases not matched to a gene; V was cut back by 6 bases and J by 4 bases. The CDR3 is 14 amino acids. Per germline, CDR1 SEHNR and CDR2 FQNEAQ (reference sequence). CDR3 residues: CASRRGQGATEAFF. The CDR3 DNA reads as TGTGCCAGCAGGCGCGGACAGGGGGCCACTGAAGCTTTCTTT.

V gene TRBV19 combines with J gene TRBJ1-2; tentative D call: TRBD1 (5 bases). Germline assignment: CDR1 LNHDA and CDR2 SQIVND (reference sequence). Trimming cost V 2 bases and J 6 bases, with 10 bases left between them. CDR3 length equals 13 residues. The CDR3 nucleotides read TGTGCCAGTAGTATACGAGGGGAGGATGGCTACACCTTC. Translation: CASSIRGEDGYTF.

J is TRBJ1-1 and V is TRBV10-3; D remains ambiguous. V shed 4 bases and J shed 4 bases, with 13 bases lying between them. The germline V gene encodes CDR1 ENHRY and CDR2 SYGVKD. The CDR3 runs to 14 residues. CDR3 region: CAISVGPLSTEAFF. For the CDR3, the DNA is TGTGCCATCAGTGTCGGTCCCCTGAGCACTGAAGCTTTCTTT.

The rearrangement links TRBV7-8 to TRBJ2-7, with a tentative D call TRBD1 (6 bases). The CDR3 is 18 amino acids. V shed 1 base and J shed 7 bases, with 26 bases lying between them. Germline lookup yields CDR1 SGHVS and CDR2 FQNEAQ. CDR3 coding DNA: TGTGCCAGCAGCTTAGATATGAATCCGGACAGAGCGTCGAGGGAGCAGTACTTC. Translation gives CASSLDMNPDRASREQYF.

The chain carries TRBV27 and TRBJ1-6; 8 bases map to TRBD1. CDR3 length: 17 amino acids. V shed 6 bases, J shed 7 bases, and the junction held 14 bases outside the gene matches. Per germline, CDR1 MNHEY and CDR2 SMNVEV (reference sequence). CDR3 amino acids: CASRPARYRDRNSPLHF. CDR3 bases: TGTGCCAGCAGACCAGCGAGATACCGGGACAGGAATTCACCCCTCCACTTT.

The rearrangement joins TRBV6-2 or TRBV6-3 to TRBJ1-5, with D perhaps matching TRBD1 (6 bases). This CDR3 comprises 14 residues. The V end lost 2 bases, the J end lost 3 bases, and 8 bases lay between the germline ends. The germline gives CDR1 MNHEY, CDR2 SVGEGT. CDR3 bases: TGTGCCAGCAGTTACGGGGGCTACAATCAGCCCCAGCATTTT. It is translated as CASSYGGYNQPQHF.

Concerning this clone itself: The junction departs from the called germline gene at one end, perhaps through a read error. This chain links TRBV10-2 with TRBJ2-5; 8 bases match TRBD2. This CDR3 region has 14 residues. In germline, CDR1 is WSHSY, CDR2 SAAADI. CDR3 sequence (DNA): TGCGCCAGTAGTGGGGAGGACTCGGCGGGGGGCCAGTACTTC. Encoded protein: CASSGEDSAGGQYF.

The V call is TRBV6-5, the J call TRBJ1-2; D possibly corresponds to TRBD1 (6 bases). The germline CDR1 and CDR2 sequences are MNHEY and SVGAGI. V lost 4 bases and J 4 bases, leaving 13 bases between the germline ends. The CDR3 length is 14 residues. The CDR3 nucleotides are TGTGCCAGCAGTTTACAGGGACCCGCCTATGGCTACACCTTC. The encoded protein is CASSLQGPAYGYTF.

The chain is built from TRBV19 and TRBJ2-5, with 7 bases matching TRBD1. The CDR3 sequence is 15 residues long. The V and J ends lost 5 bases and 0 bases, in that order; junction bases with no gene match: 6. Germline assignment: CDR1 LNHDA and CDR2 SQIVND (reference sequence). The CDR3 DNA follows: TGTGCCAGTAGTCTCCGGACAGGCTACCAAGAGACCCAGTACTTC. Translation: CASSLRTGYQETQYF.

The rearrangement joins TRBV5-1 to TRBJ2-3; TRBD1 is a possible D gene (6 bases). This CDR3 is built from 18 residues. Germline lookup yields CDR1 SGHRS and CDR2 YFSETQ. V lost 1 base to trimming and J lost 1 base, with 19 bases between them. CDR3 sequence: CASSLFFIRGSGTDTQYF. The DNA of the CDR3 is TGCGCCAGCAGCTTGTTTTTTATTAGGGGGAGCGGCACAGATACGCAGTATTTT.

The V gene is TRBV30, the J gene TRBJ2-3; D gene unclear. V was cut by 1 base and J by 2 bases, with 10 bases left in between. The CDR3 contains 14 residues. Germline V gene data show CDR1 as GTSNPN and CDR2 as SVGIG (reference sequence). The CDR3 here is CAWSATVYTDTQYF. Written as DNA, the CDR3 is TGTGCCTGGAGTGCTACAGTCTACACAGATACGCAGTATTTT.

The chain recombines TRBV4-1 with TRBJ2-2; 10 bases agree with TRBD1. CDR3 length: 16 residues. J was trimmed by 1 base and V by 7 bases; bases with no gene match: 6. The germline CDR1 and CDR2 sequences are MGHRA and YSYEKL. CDR3 nucleotide sequence: TGCGCCAGCACCTCAAGGACAGGGGGGAACACCGGGGAGCTGTTTTTT. Amino acids: CASTSRTGGNTGELFF.

J is TRBJ1-6 and V is TRBV12-3 or TRBV12-4; D might be TRBD1 (5 bases). The CDR3 spans 13 residues. V shed 6 bases and J shed 9 bases, with 12 bases lying between them. CDR3 nucleotides: TGTGCCAGCAGCCTGACAGAATCTTCACCCCTCCACTTT. Its translation: CASSLTESSPLHF.

This chain uses TRBV5-4 with TRBJ1-2, with 8 bases identical to TRBD1. The CDR3 totals 16 residues. The junction had 11 bases not matched to a gene; V was cut back by 2 bases and J by 5 bases. The germline V gene has CDR1 SGHNT and CDR2 YYREEE (reference sequence). The CDR3 region is CASSFGTGQGPYGYTF. The CDR3 DNA reads as TGTGCCAGCAGCTTTGGGACAGGACAAGGACCGTATGGCTACACCTTC.

The chain joins TRBV7-2 to TRBJ2-1; 13 bases are a match to TRBD2. The ends lost 5 bases at V and 5 bases at J; junction bases unmatched: 3. Germline values: CDR1 SGHTA, CDR2 FQGNSA. This CDR3 is built from 15 residues. The CDR3 DNA follows: TGTGCCAGCAGCCCCGGGACTAGCGGGAACAATGAGCAGTTCTTC. It specifies CASSPGTSGNNEQFF. Using reference TRBV7-2 and TRBJ2-1 for the parts outside the CDR3, the full variable domain is GAGVSQSPSNKVTEKGKDVELRCDPISGHTALYWYRQSLGQGLEFLIYFQGNSAPDKSGLPSDRFSAERTGGSVSTLTIQRTQQEDSAVYLCASSPGTSGNNEQFFGPGTRLTVL.

J is TRBJ2-2 and V is TRBV27, with 7 nucleotides matching TRBD1. V shed 6 bases and J 6 bases; nucleotides not matched to a gene: 7. This CDR3 is 14 amino acids long. CDR1 is MNHEY and CDR2 is SMNVEV in the germline V gene (reference sequence). The CDR3 nucleotides are TGTGCCAGCAGCCCAGACAGGGAGCCCGGGGAGCTGTTTTTT. This encodes CASSPDREPGELFF.

The J gene is TRBJ2-5, the V gene TRBV14, with TRBD1 identical over 10 bases. The CDR3 covers 16 residues. J gave up 5 bases and V 0 bases, and 6 bases lay outside the gene matches. Germline V lookup: CDR1 SGHDN, CDR2 FVKESK. In nucleotides, the CDR3 is TGTGCCAGCAGCCAAGAAAAGGGGACAGGGGTTGAGACCCAGTACTTC. It encodes CASSQEKGTGVETQYF.

The chain is built from TRBV7-8 and TRBJ1-4; D gene ambiguous. Germline-derived CDR1 and CDR2 are SGHVS and FQNEAQ. V was cut by 4 bases and J by 3 bases, with 15 bases left in between. This CDR3 comprises 16 residues. The CDR3 DNA reads as TGTGCCAGCAGCTCACTCGTCCCAGACTCTAATGAAAAACTGTTTTTT. It encodes CASSSLVPDSNEKLFF.

This clone appeared a single time. This sequence joins TRBV5-1 and TRBJ2-7; possible D gene TRBD1, 6 bases. The V end was cut by 0 bases, the J end by 2 bases, with 15 bases between. Germline assignment: CDR1 SGHRS and CDR2 YFSETQ. This CDR3 has 16 residues. This CDR3 reads CASSLAVVRGTYEQYF. CDR3 in DNA: TGCGCCAGCAGCTTGGCTGTGGTAAGGGGGACCTACGAGCAGTACTTC.

The gene calls are TRBV7-2 and TRBJ2-1, with 7 bases aligning to TRBD2. Germline CDR1 is SGHTA and CDR2 is FQGNSA. V lost 2 bases, J lost 3 bases, and 4 bases stayed unmatched. There are 15 residues in the CDR3. CDR3 residues: CASSLSGDLYNEQFF. CDR3 DNA: TGTGCCAGCAGCTTAAGCGGGGACCTCTACAATGAGCAGTTCTTC.

This clone was seen a single time. The rearrangement uses TRBV4-1 and TRBJ1-2, with D maybe TRBD1 (5 bases). The CDR3 totals 15 residues. The V end was cut by 5 bases, the J end by 2 bases, with 15 bases between. Per the germline V gene, CDR1 is MGHRA and CDR2 is YSYEKL. In nucleotides, the CDR3 is TGCGCCAGCAGCGAAACGACAGTGTCCAACTATGGCTACACCTTC. This sequence encodes CASSETTVSNYGYTF.

CDR3 residues: CASSGDNPVVVGYTF. The DNA of the CDR3 is TGTGCCAGCAGCGGGGACAACCCGGTCGTCGTTGGCTACACCTTC. J is TRBJ1-2 and V is TRBV7-6; tentative D call: TRBD1 (6 bases). Per the germline V gene, CDR1 is SGHVS and CDR2 is FNYEAQ. Trimming left V 5 bases short and J 7 bases short, with 20 bases between. The CDR3 covers 15 residues.

This clone was detected once. This chain links TRBV6-1 with TRBJ1-3, with 7 bases matching TRBD1. Germline V gene data show CDR1 as MNHNS and CDR2 as SASEGT. The CDR3 totals 16 residues. V gave up 4 bases and J gave up 1 base; unmatched junction bases: 7. The chain's CDR3 is CASSVATGVSGNTIYF. CDR3 sequence (DNA): TGTGCCAGCAGTGTTGCCACAGGGGTTTCTGGAAACACCATATATTTT.

The V and J genes are TRBV7-9 and TRBJ2-3, with D maybe TRBD2 (5 bases). CDR1 and CDR2 (germline): SEHNR, FQNEAQ (reference sequence). The V end was cut by 1 base, the J end by 0 bases, with 8 bases between. The CDR3 sequence is 15 residues long. The CDR3 region is CASSLEGSSTDTQYF. The CDR3 nucleotides read TGTGCCAGCAGCTTAGAAGGGAGTAGCACAGATACGCAGTATTTT.